Listed here are 22 T cell receptor beta chains from one sample, sequenced in a study of blood T cell repertoires in COVID-19. The data were produced by immunoSEQ multiplex PCR, yet TCRdb's version contains in-frame clones alone and is incomplete. The sample lists roughly 130,000 clones, about three quarters occurring once. The sample taken for sequencing was peripheral blood. Every receptor here comes from a man aged 50 to 60 with acute or convalescent COVID-19.

The chain links TRBV5-5 to TRBJ1-1, with 7 bases matching TRBD1. Germline assignment: CDR1 SGHKS and CDR2 YYEKEE (reference sequence). Losses at the gene ends were 0 bases for V and 3 bases for J; bases not matched to a gene: 14. This CDR3 is 18 amino acids long. The DNA of the CDR3 is TGTGCCAGCAGCTTGGTAGGTGGTTCGGCAGGGGGTTACACTGAAGCTTTCTTT. Protein: CASSLVGGSAGGYTEAFF.

J is TRBJ1-2 and V is TRBV18; 11 bases are shared with TRBD1. Trimming at V came to 0 bases and at J to 6 bases, leaving 9 bases not matched to a gene. Germline V lookup: CDR1 KGHSH, CDR2 LQKENI. There are 17 residues in the CDR3. This CDR3 is CASSPPGTGGFNDGYTF. DNA for the CDR3: TGTGCCAGCTCACCACCCGGGACAGGGGGGTTCAACGATGGCTACACCTTC.

This clone was seen a single time. This chain joins TRBV7-8 and TRBJ1-6, with TRBD1 matching over 8 bases. The CDR3 runs to 16 residues. Germline values: CDR1 SGHVS, CDR2 FQNEAQ. The V and J ends lost 5 bases and 6 bases, in that order; junction bases with no gene match: 9. The CDR3 loop is CASSTDRADFNSPLHF. The CDR3 DNA reads TGTGCCAGCAGCACGGACAGGGCGGACTTTAATTCACCCCTCCACTTT. Filled out from reference TRBV7-8 and TRBJ1-6, the complete variable domain reads GAGVSQSPRYKVAKRGQDVALRCDPISGHVSLFWYQQALGQGPEFLTYFQNEAQLDKSGLPSDRFFAERPEGSVSTLKIQRTQQEDSAVYLCASSTDRADFNSPLHFGNGTRLTVT.

This chain links TRBV7-3 with TRBJ1-2; D is possibly TRBD1 (5 bases). The V end lost 1 base, the J end lost 0 bases, and 18 bases lay between the germline ends. This CDR3 contains 18 residues. Per germline, CDR1 SGHTA and CDR2 FQGTGA. The CDR3 spells CASSLSGQGGLTNYGYTF. The CDR3 DNA sequence: TGTGCCAGCAGCTTAAGCGGGCAGGGCGGACTAACTAACTATGGCTACACCTTC.

The chain carries TRBV4-1 and TRBJ2-1, with a tentative D call TRBD2 (6 bases). CDR1 and CDR2 (germline): MGHRA, YSYEKL. Trimming removed 0 bases at V and 1 base at J, with 10 bases between. The CDR3 is 16 amino acids. The CDR3 nucleotides are TGCGCCAGCAGCCAAGACGTGGGGAGGTCCTACAATGAGCAGTTCTTC. This encodes CASSQDVGRSYNEQFF.

The chain is built from TRBV25-1 and TRBJ1-1; 7 nucleotides agree with TRBD1. The CDR3 length is 14 residues. The trim removed 1 base at V and 4 bases at J, leaving 3 bases unmatched. CDR1 is MGHDK and CDR2 is SYGVNS in the germline V gene. In DNA, the CDR3 is TGTGCCAGCAGTGAATTGCCAGGGGGCACTGAAGCTTTCTTT. This gives the protein CASSELPGGTEAFF.

The chain has TRBV5-6 and TRBJ2-7, with 7 bases lining up with TRBD1. The V gene end was trimmed by 4 bases and the J gene end by 3 bases; junction bases not matched to a gene: 7. CDR1 SGHDT and CDR2 YYEEEE come from the germline V gene. This CDR3 region has 14 residues. The CDR3 region is CASSLRDSIYEQYF. In DNA, the CDR3 is TGTGCCAGCAGCCTCCGGGACAGTATCTACGAGCAGTACTTC.

The chain carries TRBV27 and TRBJ1-2; tentative D call: TRBD1 (5 bases). The CDR3 contains 14 residues. Trimming cost V 6 bases and J 4 bases, with 15 bases left between them. The germline V gene has CDR1 MNHEY and CDR2 SMNVEV (reference sequence). The CDR3 region is CASRRAGGIYGYTF. DNA for the CDR3: TGTGCCAGCAGGCGCGCGGGGGGAATCTATGGCTACACCTTC.

The rearrangement uses TRBV19 and TRBJ2-7, with 8 bases fitting TRBD2. Looked up from germline, CDR1 is LNHDA and CDR2 is SQIVND (reference sequence). With 5 bases clipped from V and 4 bases from J, the junction kept 7 bases outside the gene matches. The CDR3 is 14 amino acids. The DNA for the CDR3 is TGTGCCAGTAGTCTTAAGCGGGGGCCGTACGAGCAGTACTTC. Translated, it gives CASSLKRGPYEQYF.

V is TRBV27 and J is TRBJ2-5; a possible D gene is TRBD1 (6 bases). The germline gives CDR1 MNHEY, CDR2 SMNVEV (reference sequence). Trimming left V 4 bases short and J 4 bases short, with 10 bases between. The length of the CDR3 is 13 residues. The CDR3 DNA is TGTGCCAGCAGTTCCACAGGGATAGAGACCCAGTACTTC. Protein product: CASSSTGIETQYF.

The chain couples TRBV27 to TRBJ2-2; 7 bases align to TRBD2. This CDR3 has 16 amino acids. CDR1 MNHEY and CDR2 SMNVEV come from the germline V gene (reference sequence). With 5 bases clipped from V and 10 bases from J, the junction kept 16 bases outside the gene matches. The CDR3 DNA follows: TGTGCCAGCAGTCGCCCCCCGGGGGAGGGCACAGCGGAGCTGTTTTTT. This encodes CASSRPPGEGTAELFF.

J is TRBJ2-3 and V is TRBV5-1, with D hard to call. The CDR3 is 15 amino acids. The ends were cut back, 0 bases at V and 2 bases at J, with 10 bases in the middle. Germline CDR1 is SGHRS and CDR2 is YFSETQ. The CDR3 coding sequence is TGCGCCAGCAGCTTGGCGGGTTATTTCACAGATACGCAGTATTTT. This codes for CASSLAGYFTDTQYF.

The gene calls are TRBV4-1 and TRBJ2-1, with 13 bases that match TRBD2. The trim removed 4 bases at V and 3 bases at J, leaving 6 bases unmatched. The CDR3 spans 17 residues. Looked up from germline, CDR1 is MGHRA and CDR2 is YSYEKL. For the CDR3, the DNA is TGCGCCAGCAGCCCCGGGACTAGCGGGGTAAACTACAATGAGCAGTTCTTC. Translated: CASSPGTSGVNYNEQFF.

This chain uses TRBV4-2 with TRBJ2-1; the D gene is possibly TRBD2 (5 bases). Trimming took 0 bases from V and 6 from J, leaving 12 bases between them. Germline V lookup: CDR1 LGHNA, CDR2 YNFKEQ. The CDR3 runs 15 residues. The CDR3 bases are TGTGCCAGCAGCCAAGATAAGGCTAGCTTCAATGAGCAGTTCTTC. This encodes CASSQDKASFNEQFF.

This chain uses TRBV7-2 with TRBJ1-1; a weak D match, TRBD1 (6 bases). The V end was cut by 5 bases, the J end by 4 bases, with 11 bases between. The CDR3 is 13 amino acids. CDR1 and CDR2 from the germline V gene are SGHTA and FQGNSA. The CDR3 DNA reads as TGTGCCAGCAGCATCAAGACAGGCACTGAAGCTTTCTTT. This translates into CASSIKTGTEAFF.

This chain connects TRBV4-2 to TRBJ2-3, with D unclear. CDR1 and CDR2 from the germline V gene are LGHNA and YNFKEQ. Trimming stripped 1 base from V and 2 bases from J, with 7 bases between. This CDR3 spans 14 amino acids. The CDR3 coding sequence is TGTGCCAGCAGCCAAGGGCTCCTCACAGATACGCAGTATTTT. It specifies CASSQGLLTDTQYF.

The genes are TRBV6-5 and TRBJ2-2; maybe TRBD1 (5 bases). The CDR3 is made up of 14 amino acids. Trimming took 7 bases from V and 3 from J, leaving 12 bases between them. Per germline, CDR1 MNHEY and CDR2 SVGAGI. CDR3 in amino acids: CASNFDRDTGELFF. The CDR3 DNA follows: TGTGCCAGCAACTTCGACAGAGACACCGGGGAGCTGTTTTTT.

The sample holds one count of this clone. The chain is built from TRBV12-3 or TRBV12-4 and TRBJ1-4; D ambiguous. Deletions cut 8 bases from V and 6 bases from J, with 13 bases between. The CDR3 extends over 13 amino acids. CDR3 nucleotide sequence: TGTGCCAGCTATCGCTCTGGCCATGAAAAACTGTTTTTT. This encodes CASYRSGHEKLFF.

The chain is built from TRBV19 and TRBJ2-2; TRBD1 matches at 8 bases. CDR1 is LNHDA, CDR2 SQIVND, per germline (reference sequence). The CDR3 totals 14 residues. With 9 bases clipped from V and 2 bases from J, the junction kept 5 bases outside the gene matches. The CDR3 protein is CASRQGINTGELFF. DNA of the CDR3: TGTGCCAGCCGACAGGGGATAAACACCGGGGAGCTGTTTTTT.

The V call is TRBV29-1, the J call TRBJ1-5, with no clear D. Germline V gene sequence: CDR1 SQVTM, CDR2 ANQGSEA. V dropped 4 bases and J dropped 4 bases, with 11 bases sitting between them. The CDR3 is 13 amino acids. CDR3 amino acids: CSVAGSENQPQHF. The CDR3 bases are TGCAGCGTTGCCGGGTCGGAGAATCAGCCCCAGCATTTT.

The DNA for the CDR3 is TGTGCCAGCAGCTTAGGGAGAGGGGTGCTCAGGGGTTCACCCCTCCACTTT. Translating gives CASSLGRGVLRGSPLHF. The chain has TRBV11-2 and TRBJ1-6, with D perhaps TRBD1 (6 bases). CDR1 and CDR2 from the germline V gene are SGHAT and FQNNGV. This CDR3 is built from 17 residues. The V end lost 1 base, the J end lost 9 bases, and 19 bases lay between the germline ends. Looking up the rest from reference TRBV11-2 and TRBJ1-6 gives the full variable domain: EAGVAQSPRYKIIEKRQSVAFWCNPISGHATLYWYQQILGQGPKLLIQFQNNGVVDDSQLPKDRFSAERLKGVDSTLKIQPAKLEDSAVYLCASSLGRGVLRGSPLHFGNGTRLTVT.

V and J are TRBV4-1 and TRBJ1-5; D is possibly TRBD1 (5 bases). The CDR3 runs 17 residues. V was shortened by 0 bases and J by 0 bases, with 12 bases between the two germline ends. Germline V gene data show CDR1 as MGHRA and CDR2 as YSYEKL. The CDR3 region has the DNA TGCGCCAGCAGCCAAGATGGGGGGGAATATAGCAATCAGCCCCAGCATTTT. The encoded protein is CASSQDGGEYSNQPQHF.